This T cell receptor (beta chain) was obtained from a study of cytomegalovirus exposure and HLA in healthy donors. Study outcomes and limitations: TCR beta sequences reportedly predicted most subjects' HLA-A and HLA-B alleles accurately. Roughly even sequencing depth across donors was the assumption behind the presence/absence analyses. On later analysis, the bulk of CMV-associated TCR beta chains appeared to be HLA-restricted. A link between a missense DCLRE1C variant and TCR beta V- and J-gene trimming emerged from a later analysis.

PCR amplification relied on 60 Vbeta primers (plus 13 Jbeta primers). TCRdb's table, derived via immunoSEQ multiplex PCR, lists solely in-frame clones and lacks some. The data show about 240,000 clones, 75% to 85% seen once. The CDR3 length is 14 residues. The germline CDR1 and CDR2 sequences are SQVTM and ANQGSEA. The junction had 3 bases not matched to a gene; V was cut back by 5 bases and J by 3 bases. As concerns this clone: The antigen is unknown.

The source of this sequence is a woman aged 55-70 years in good health and CMV-seropositive. Sequencing was performed on PBMCs. The J gene is TRBJ2-5, the V gene TRBV29-1; the match to TRBD2 covers 13 bases. The DNA of the CDR3 is TGCAGCGTTCGGACTAGCGGGAGAAAAGAGACCCAGTACTTC. Protein product: CSVRTSGRKETQYF.